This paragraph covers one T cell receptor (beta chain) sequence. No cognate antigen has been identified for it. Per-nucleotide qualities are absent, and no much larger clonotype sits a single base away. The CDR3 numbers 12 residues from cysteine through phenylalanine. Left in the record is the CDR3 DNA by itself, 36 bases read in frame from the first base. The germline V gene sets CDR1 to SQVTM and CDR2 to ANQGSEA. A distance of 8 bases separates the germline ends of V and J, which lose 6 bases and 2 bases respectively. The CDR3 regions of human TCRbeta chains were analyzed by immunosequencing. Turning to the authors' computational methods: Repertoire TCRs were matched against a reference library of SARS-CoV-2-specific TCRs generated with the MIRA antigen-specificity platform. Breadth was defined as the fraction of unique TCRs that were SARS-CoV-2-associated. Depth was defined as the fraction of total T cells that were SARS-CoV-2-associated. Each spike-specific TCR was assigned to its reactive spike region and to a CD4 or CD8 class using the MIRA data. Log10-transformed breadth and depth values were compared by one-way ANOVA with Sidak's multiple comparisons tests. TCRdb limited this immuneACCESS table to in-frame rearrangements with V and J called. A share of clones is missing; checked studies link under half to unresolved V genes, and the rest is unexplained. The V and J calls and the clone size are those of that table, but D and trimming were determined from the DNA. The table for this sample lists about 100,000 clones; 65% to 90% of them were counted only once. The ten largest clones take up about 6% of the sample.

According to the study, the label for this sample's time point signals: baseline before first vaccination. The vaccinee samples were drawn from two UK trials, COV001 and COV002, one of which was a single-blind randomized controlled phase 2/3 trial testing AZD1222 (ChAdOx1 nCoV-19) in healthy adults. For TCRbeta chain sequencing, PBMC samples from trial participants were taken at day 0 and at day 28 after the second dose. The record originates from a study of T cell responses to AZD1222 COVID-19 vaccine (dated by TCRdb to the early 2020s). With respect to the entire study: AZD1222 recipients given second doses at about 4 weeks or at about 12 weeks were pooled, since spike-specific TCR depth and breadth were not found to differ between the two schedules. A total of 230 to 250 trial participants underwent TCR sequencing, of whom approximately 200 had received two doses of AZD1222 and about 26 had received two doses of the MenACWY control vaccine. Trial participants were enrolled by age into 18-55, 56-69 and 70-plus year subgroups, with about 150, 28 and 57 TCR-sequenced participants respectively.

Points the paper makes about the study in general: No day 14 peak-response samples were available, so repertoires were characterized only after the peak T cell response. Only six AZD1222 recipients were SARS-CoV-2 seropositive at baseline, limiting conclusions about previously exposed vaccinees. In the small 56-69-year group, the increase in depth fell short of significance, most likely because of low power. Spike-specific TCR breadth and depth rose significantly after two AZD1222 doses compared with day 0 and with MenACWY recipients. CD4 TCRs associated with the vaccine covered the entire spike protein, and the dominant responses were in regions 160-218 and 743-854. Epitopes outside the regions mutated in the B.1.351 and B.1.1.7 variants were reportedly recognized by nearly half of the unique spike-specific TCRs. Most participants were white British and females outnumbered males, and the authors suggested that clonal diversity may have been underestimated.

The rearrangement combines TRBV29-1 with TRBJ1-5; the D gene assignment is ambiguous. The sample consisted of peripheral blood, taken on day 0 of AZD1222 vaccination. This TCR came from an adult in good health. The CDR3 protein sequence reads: CSVILGNQPQHF. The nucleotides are TGCAGCGTGATTCTGGGCAATCAGCCCCAGCATTTT.